This is a list of T cell receptor beta chains from one sample in a study of cytomegalovirus exposure and HLA in healthy donors. Sequenced by immunoSEQ multiplex PCR; TCRdb stores in-frame clones only, minus some. The sample lists roughly 160,000 clones, about four fifths occurring once. The source material was PBMCs. The receptors were gathered from a man under 40 in good health and CMV-seronegative. Each CDR3 is given without its conserved first and last residue.

v_gene	j_gene	CDR3aa
TRBV7-9	TRBJ1-2	ASSLEDDRARSYGYT
TRBV6-1	TRBJ1-5	ASSEYISQANQPQH
TRBV5-8	TRBJ1-5	ASSQGFLEGNQPQH
TRBV6-6	TRBJ2-6	ASSYGGGPGANVLT
TRBV5-4	TRBJ2-6	ASSSPLSLGSGANVLT
TRBV13	TRBJ2-3	ASSSSPLDPGDTQY
TRBV27	TRBJ1-2	ASSPTGGGYGYT
TRBV10-3	TRBJ2-2	AIATEGTGELF
TRBV30	TRBJ1-2	AWSAPVPGQITYGYT
TRBV10-3	TRBJ2-7	ATQLVIGQEYEQY
TRBV28	TRBJ1-6	ASIPGQGPLPLH
TRBV5-1	TRBJ2-7	ASSPPDTYEQY